The present T cell receptor beta chain was sequenced within a study of T cell responses to AZD1222 COVID-19 vaccine. Overall study findings and caveats: Unmutated variant regions are reportedly targeted by nearly half of spike-specific TCRs. A rise in Spike-specific TCR breadth and depth followed two AZD1222 doses. Among vaccine-associated CD4 TCRs, coverage spanned spike, with dominance at 160-218 and 743-854.

On this clone: Its antigen remains unidentified.

The assay was immunoSEQ multiplex PCR, and TCRdb's table has in-frame clones only and misses some. The table shows 85,000 to 90,000 clones, with about nine tenths occurring only once. The length of the CDR3 is 16 residues. V was shortened by 2 bases and J by 0 bases, with 13 bases between the two germline ends. The V gene's germline CDR1 is KGHSH and CDR2 LQKENI. The starting material was peripheral blood, obtained 28 days after the second AZD1222 dose. The origin of this receptor is an adult who received the AZD1222 COVID-19 vaccine. The chain couples TRBV18 to TRBJ1-2, with D possibly matching TRBD1 (6 bases). CDR3: CASSPISAGANYGYTF. The CDR3 DNA follows: TGTGCCAGCTCACCAATTTCTGCAGGGGCTAACTATGGCTACACCTTC.